The 32 T cell receptor beta chains below come from one sample, sequenced in a study of blood T cell repertoires in COVID-19. Measured with immunoSEQ multiplex PCR; TCRdb has only the in-frame clones, and not every one. The sample has some 70,000 clones, roughly nine tenths seen once. Sequenced material: peripheral blood. These receptor sequences come from a man in his forties or fifties with active COVID-19.

This clone was seen just once. This chain uses TRBV24-1 with TRBJ2-3; the D gene is possibly TRBD2 (6 bases). Trimming stripped 4 bases from V and 4 bases from J, with 14 bases between. Germline V gene data show CDR1 as KGHDR and CDR2 as SFDVKD. The CDR3 loop spans 15 amino acids. For the CDR3, the DNA is TGTGCCACCAGTGAAGGTCGGGGGAGCGCAGATACGCAGTATTTT. Its translation: CATSEGRGSADTQYF.

With regard to this clone: Within the sample, other DNA sequences also encode this same CDR3. In DNA, the CDR3 is TGCGCCAGCAGCCCACAGGGAGCCACTGAAGCTTTCTTT. It encodes CASSPQGATEAFF. This rearrangement joins TRBV5-1 to TRBJ1-1; D is perhaps TRBD1 (6 bases). V dropped 4 bases and J dropped 4 bases, with 11 bases sitting between them. The germline V gene has CDR1 SGHRS and CDR2 YFSETQ. The CDR3 has 13 residues.

The chain couples TRBV6-1 to TRBJ1-4; D is unresolved. Trimming stripped 2 bases from V and 10 bases from J, with 11 bases between. CDR3 length equals 13 residues. The germline V gene has CDR1 MNHNS and CDR2 SASEGT. CDR3 region: CASSELFEGKLFF. CDR3 in DNA: TGTGCCAGCAGTGAATTATTCGAGGGAAAACTGTTTTTT.

The chain carries TRBV9 and TRBJ2-1; possible D gene TRBD2, 7 bases. The germline V and J ends were trimmed by 3 bases and 0 bases, with 16 bases remaining between them. The germline V gene has CDR1 SGDLS and CDR2 YYNGEE. The CDR3 spans 17 residues. The CDR3 bases are TGTGCCAGCAGCGGTATCGGAGGGGGGGCCTCCTACAATGAGCAGTTCTTC. Translated: CASSGIGGGASYNEQFF.

There are a few counts of this clone. The J gene is TRBJ1-2, the V gene TRBV6-5, with 9 bases aligning to TRBD1. The ends lost 5 bases at V and 6 bases at J; junction bases unmatched: 7. CDR3 length: 14 amino acids. Germline loops: CDR1 MNHEY, CDR2 SVGAGI. CDR3 in DNA: TGTGCCAGCAGTCCATACAGGGGGCTGGATGGCTACACCTTC. Its translation is CASSPYRGLDGYTF.

The V gene is TRBV6-1, the J gene TRBJ1-4, with D perhaps matching TRBD1 (5 bases). The CDR3 length is 17 residues. The V gene's germline CDR1 is MNHNS and CDR2 SASEGT. Trimming removed 2 bases from V and 7 bases from J, with 20 bases in between. The CDR3 DNA sequence: TGTGCCAGCAGTGAAACCCGAGCGTCAGGGAACCGTGAAAAACTGTTTTTT. This encodes CASSETRASGNREKLFF.

The chain joins TRBV4-3 to TRBJ2-1; no firm D call. The ends were cut back, 1 base at V and 9 bases at J, with 7 bases in the middle. The germline gives CDR1 LGHNA, CDR2 YSLEER. The CDR3 length is 12 residues. The CDR3 DNA sequence: TGCGCCAGCAGCCAAGTAGATGGTGAGCAGTTCTTC. Translation: CASSQVDGEQFF.

The chain is built from TRBV7-6 and TRBJ2-3; 8 bases agree with TRBD2. The CDR3 runs to 16 residues. Germline V gene lookup returns CDR1 SGHVS and CDR2 FNYEAQ. The V segment lost 4 bases and the J segment 2 bases; nucleotides outside the gene matches: 8. The DNA of the CDR3 is TGTGCCAGCAGCTACCAACTAGCGGAGAACACAGATACGCAGTATTTT. This codes for CASSYQLAENTDTQYF.

V usage is TRBV11-3 and J usage is TRBJ1-1; 9 bases match TRBD1. V shed 5 bases and J 1 base; nucleotides not matched to a gene: 5. There are 15 residues in the CDR3. Per the germline V gene, CDR1 is SGHNT and CDR2 is YENEEA. DNA of the CDR3: TGTGCCAGCAGCCCGGGACAGGGTCAGAACACTGAAGCTTTCTTT. Protein: CASSPGQGQNTEAFF.

The chain combines TRBV2 with TRBJ2-1; 10 positions match TRBD1. Germline CDR1 SNHLY, CDR2 FYNNEI. This CDR3 has 13 amino acids. V gave up 7 bases and J gave up 7 bases; unmatched junction bases: 4. Written as DNA, the CDR3 is TGTGCCAGCACCCGGGACAGGGGAAATGAGCAGTTCTTC. Protein product: CASTRDRGNEQFF.

The chain couples TRBV5-1 to TRBJ1-1; D is unclear. V was cut by 7 bases and J by 0 bases, with 13 bases left in between. The CDR3 has 14 amino acids. Germline CDR1 reads SGHRS; CDR2 reads YFSETQ. This chain's CDR3 is CASRVSPLNTEAFF. The CDR3 region has the DNA TGCGCCAGCCGGGTGAGTCCTTTGAACACTGAAGCTTTCTTT.

The V gene is TRBV6-5, the J gene TRBJ2-2, with D possibly TRBD2 on 5 matching bases. Trimming pared 10 bases from V and 5 bases from J, leaving 20 bases between. Germline V gene lookup returns CDR1 MNHEY and CDR2 SVGAGI. CDR3 length equals 15 residues. CDR3 in amino acids: CATLKSAGGTGELFF. The CDR3 bases are TGTGCCACCCTTAAATCTGCGGGTGGGACCGGGGAGCTGTTTTTT.

The chain joins TRBV5-1 to TRBJ2-3, with a possible D match to TRBD2 (5 bases). Germline V CDR1 and CDR2: SGHRS, YFSETQ. This CDR3 has 19 residues. Trimming shortened V by 1 base and J by 0 bases, and 21 bases separated the two germline ends. CDR3 coding DNA: TGCGCCAGCAGCTTGTCCGGACCTAACCGGCGGACTAGCACAGATACGCAGTATTTT. It yields the protein CASSLSGPNRRTSTDTQYF. The full variable domain, completed using reference TRBV5-1 and TRBJ2-3, is KAGVTQTPRYLIKTRGQQVTLSCSPISGHRSVSWYQQTPGQGLQFLFEYFSETQRNKGNFPGRFSGRQFSNSRSEMNVSTLELGDSALYLCASSLSGPNRRTSTDTQYFGPGTRLTVL.

The rearrangement uses TRBV21-1 and TRBJ2-7; the table's D gene call, TRBD2, was not cross checked with the DNA. TRBV21-1 is an annotated pseudogene. The CDR3 has 16 residues. CDR3 nucleotides: TGTGCCAGCCGCGGGTTAGCGGGGGAAGAGGGCTACGAGCAGTACTTC. Amino acids: CASRGLAGEEGYEQYF.

The chain couples TRBV11-3 to TRBJ2-2, with a weak D call TRBD1 (7 bases). The V gene lost 3 bases and the J gene lost 9 bases, with 11 bases spanning the gap. This CDR3 is built from 13 residues. CDR1 and CDR2 from the germline V gene are SGHNT and YENEEA. CDR3 sequence: CASSFRGARELFF. The CDR3 DNA reads TGTGCCAGCAGCTTCAGGGGGGCTAGGGAGCTGTTTTTT.

This chain uses TRBV4-3 with TRBJ1-5; no firm D call. V was cut by 0 bases and J by 8 bases, with 11 bases left in between. Germline values: CDR1 LGHNA, CDR2 YSLEER. The CDR3 has 14 residues. In DNA, the CDR3 is TGCGCCAGCAGCCAAGATCCGGGAGGAGAGCCCCAGCATTTT. Its protein product is CASSQDPGGEPQHF.

As DNA, the CDR3 is TGTGCCAGCAGCCAGACAGGGAGCAATCAGCCCCAGCATTTT. This gives the protein CASSQTGSNQPQHF. The chain carries TRBV11-2 and TRBJ1-5; 7 bases align to TRBD1. Per the germline V gene, CDR1 is SGHAT and CDR2 is FQNNGV. The CDR3 extends over 14 amino acids. The V and J ends lost 5 bases and 1 base, in that order; junction bases with no gene match: 2.

The V and J genes are TRBV18 and TRBJ1-5; D unresolved. CDR3 length: 13 residues. Trimming cost V 2 bases and J 4 bases, with 6 bases left between them. Germline CDR1 reads KGHSH; CDR2 reads LQKENI. CDR3 in DNA: TGTGCCAGCTCACCAACCGGGAATCAGCCCCAGCATTTT. Amino acids: CASSPTGNQPQHF.

Turning to this clone: A junction boundary mismatches the germline segment, possibly from a read error. The genes are TRBV10-1 and TRBJ2-1; 9 positions agree with TRBD2. There are 15 residues in the CDR3. Germline assignment: CDR1 WNHNN and CDR2 SYGVQD (reference sequence). The CDR3 reads CARSGGRGLGDEQFF. CDR3 bases: TGCGCCCGCAGCGGGGGGCGGGGGCTGGGGGATGAGCAGTTCTTC.

The chain joins TRBV19 to TRBJ1-5; 10 bases line up with TRBD1. Germline V gives CDR1 LNHDA, CDR2 SQIVND (reference sequence). The CDR3 contains 16 residues. J lost 3 bases, V lost 3 bases, and 5 bases had no gene match. CDR3 protein: CASSILDRGANQPQHF. CDR3 nucleotides: TGTGCCAGTAGTATCTTGGACAGGGGGGCCAATCAGCCCCAGCATTTT.

V gene TRBV5-6 combines with J gene TRBJ2-1; D perhaps matches TRBD1 (6 bases). This CDR3 is 15 amino acids long. CDR1 and CDR2 from the germline V gene are SGHDT and YYEEEE. V was shortened by 0 bases and J by 5 bases, with 12 bases between the two germline ends. The DNA of the CDR3 is TGTGCCAGCAGCTTGGCTACAGGGACCCACAATGAGCAGTTCTTC. It translates to CASSLATGTHNEQFF.

The V and J genes are TRBV19 and TRBJ1-2, with TRBD1 identical over 7 bases. The CDR3 totals 15 residues. Per germline, CDR1 LNHDA and CDR2 SQIVND (reference sequence). V gave up 6 bases and J gave up 6 bases; unmatched junction bases: 13. Written as DNA, the CDR3 is TGTGCCAGTAGGAAAACAGGGGACACAAGACATGGCTACACCTTC. This codes for CASRKTGDTRHGYTF.

The V call is TRBV2, the J call TRBJ1-5; 9 bases are a match to TRBD1. Unmatched junction bases numbered 14, after V lost 5 bases and J lost 3 bases. The CDR3 contains 18 residues. Germline lookup yields CDR1 SNHLY and CDR2 FYNNEI. DNA of the CDR3: TGTGCCAGCAGTATGGAAACAGGGGGCAAGATGGACAATCAGCCCCAGCATTTT. Translation gives CASSMETGGKMDNQPQHF.

Here the CDR3 reads CASSSTGMAGANVLTF. In DNA form, the CDR3 reads TGTGCCAGCAGCTCGACAGGGATGGCTGGGGCCAACGTCCTGACTTTC. The gene calls are TRBV5-6 and TRBJ2-6; 7 nucleotides match TRBD1. Germline assignment: CDR1 SGHDT and CDR2 YYEEEE. Trimming cost V 3 bases and J 2 bases; bases outside gene matches: 5. The CDR3 has 16 amino acids.

The V and J genes are TRBV7-2 and TRBJ2-1; the D is unclear. The V gene's germline CDR1 is SGHTA and CDR2 FQGNSA. CDR3 length: 13 amino acids. V was clipped by 0 bases and J by 3 bases, with 3 bases between them. The CDR3 sequence: CASSLAFYNEQFF. The CDR3 DNA reads TGTGCCAGCAGCTTAGCCTTCTACAATGAGCAGTTCTTC.

The V and J genes are TRBV14 and TRBJ2-7; 10 bases match TRBD1. There are 14 residues in the CDR3. With V trimmed by 6 bases and J by 2 bases, 4 bases remained unmatched. Per germline, CDR1 SGHDN and CDR2 FVKESK. The CDR3 loop reads CASSPGQGPYEQYF. Here the CDR3 DNA reads TGTGCCAGCAGTCCGGGACAGGGGCCCTACGAGCAGTACTTC.

The rearrangement joins TRBV7-2 to TRBJ1-6; the match to TRBD1 covers 10 bases. Trimming cost V 6 bases and J 8 bases; bases outside gene matches: 4. This CDR3 region has 14 residues. Germline V gene lookup returns CDR1 SGHTA and CDR2 FQGNSA. This CDR3 reads CASRLTGGDSPLHF. CDR3 nucleotides: TGTGCCAGCAGGCTGACAGGGGGCGATTCACCCCTCCACTTT.

The rearrangement links TRBV5-1 to TRBJ1-1; 8 positions match TRBD1. The CDR3 has 14 residues. Germline lookup yields CDR1 SGHRS and CDR2 YFSETQ. V was pared by 4 bases and J by 5 bases, with 7 bases of the junction left unmatched. The CDR3 protein is CASSPTGAGTEAFF. CDR3 sequence (DNA): TGCGCCAGCAGCCCGACAGGGGCCGGGACTGAAGCTTTCTTT.

The chain combines TRBV12-3 or TRBV12-4 with TRBJ1-2; TRBD1 might be the D (6 bases). V lost 6 bases and J 4 bases, leaving 12 bases between the germline ends. The CDR3 sequence is 13 residues long. The CDR3 here is CASSVDRIYGYTF. CDR3 DNA sequence: TGTGCCAGCAGCGTAGACAGGATCTATGGCTACACCTTC.

In regard to this clone: A read error may account for a junction end that differs from germline. The chain links TRBV14 to TRBJ1-1; D is uncertain. The CDR3 runs to 15 residues. Germline V lookup: CDR1 SGHDN, CDR2 FVKESK. CDR3: CASSQRLDLSSDAFF. In DNA form, the CDR3 reads TGTGCCAGCAGCCAGCGCCTGGACTTGTCCTCTGACGCTTTCTTT. The variable domain in full, with the rest retrieved from reference TRBV14 and TRBJ1-1, is EAGVTQFPSHSVIEKGQTVTLRCDPISGHDNLYWYRRVMGKEIKFLLHFVKESKQDESGMPNNRFLAERTGGTYSTLKVQPAELEDSGVYFCASSQRLDLSSDAFFGQGTRLTVV.

This chain connects TRBV30 to TRBJ2-5, with TRBD2 as a possible D gene (6 bases). Germline V gene lookup returns CDR1 GTSNPN and CDR2 SVGIG (reference sequence). There are 14 residues in the CDR3. Trimming left V 3 bases short and J 7 bases short, with 18 bases between. For the CDR3, the DNA is TGTGCCTGGAGACAACACGGGGGAGCCGGGACCCAGTACTTC. Translation gives CAWRQHGGAGTQYF. The full variable domain, with the rest looked up from reference TRBV30 and TRBJ2-5, is SQTIHQWPATLVQPVGSPLSLECTVEGTSNPNLYWYRQAAGRGLQLLFYSVGIGQISSEVPQNLSASRPQDRQFILSSKKLLLSDSGFYLCAWRQHGGAGTQYFGPGTRLLVL.

The genes are TRBV4-3 and TRBJ2-4; TRBD1 aligns across 9 bases. The CDR3 is 18 residues long. Germline V CDR1 and CDR2: LGHNA, YSLEER. V shed 0 bases, J shed 0 bases, and the junction held 6 bases outside the gene matches. DNA for the CDR3: TGCGCCAGCAGCCAAGAACGGAACAGGGGGCTAGCCAAAAACATTCAGTACTTC. Its translation is CASSQERNRGLAKNIQYF.